This T cell receptor beta chain was identified in a study of sequential checkpoint blockade in melanoma. Study at large: Each arm's sequence ended with maintenance nivolumab.

Germline V gene sequence: CDR1 MGHRA, CDR2 YSYEKL. V gave up 1 base and J gave up 6 bases; unmatched junction bases: 7. This CDR3 comprises 16 residues. The repertoire was sequenced with immunoSEQ multiplex PCR; TCRdb's copy has only in-frame clones and lacks some. The table has 15,000 to 20,000 clones, around two thirds seen once. Described treatment: randomized to nivolumab then ipilimumab (arm A) or the reverse (arm B). Live CD3+CD8+ CD19− CD56− cells were sorted from PBMCs. The starting material was CD8+ T cells sorted from blood (inferred from file names), obtained from a patient given nivolumab and ipilimumab in sequence. The receptor was isolated from a human donor with melanoma. The rearrangement links TRBV4-1 to TRBJ1-5; 9 nucleotides align to TRBD1. The CDR3 protein is CASSQGRQGGTQPQHF. DNA for the CDR3: TGCGCCAGCAGCCAAGGGAGACAGGGGGGAACTCAGCCCCAGCATTTT.